This T cell receptor (beta chain) was recovered during a study of response to subunit inactivated influenza vaccine. Study observations and caveats: Each seasonal influenza vaccination, the authors suggested, recruits few new T cells.

TCRdb redid the calling of the RT-PCR reads with MiXCR, one entry per CDR3 protein. The top ten clones hold approximately 12% of a sample with about 540,000 distinct CDR3 sequences, 14% of them seen once. CDR1 and CDR2 (germline): MDHEN, SYDVKM. The CDR3 is 16 amino acids. V was shortened by 0 bases and J by 0 bases, with 12 bases between the two germline ends. A remark on this clonotype: What it recognizes is unknown.

The specimen comprised PBMCs from blood, sampled 11 to 12 days after vaccination. The TCR comes from a man aged 45-65 years who received an inactivated influenza vaccine. The chain employs TRBV28 and TRBJ2-7; D might be TRBD1 or TRBD2, each matching 5 bases. The CDR3, as DNA: TGTGCCAGCAGTTTATGGGTAGGGACCCTCTCCTACGAGCAGTACTTC. Protein sequence: CASSLWVGTLSYEQYF.